The 17 T cell receptor beta chains below were found in one sample sequenced in a study of OX40 agonist ivuxolimab in advanced cancers. Sequencing was performed with immunoSEQ multiplex PCR; in TCRdb, only in-frame clones are kept and a portion is missing. The sample consists of 70,000 to 95,000 clones, 85% to 95% of them appearing once. The sample here was CD4+ or CD8+ T cells sorted from blood, taken in a trial of the OX40 agonist ivuxolimab. Receptors were obtained from an adult with an advanced solid tumor such as melanoma, head and neck, liver or kidney cancer.

The V and J genes are TRBV6-4 and TRBJ2-3; TRBD1 is a possible D gene (6 bases). The CDR3 totals 14 residues. Germline CDR1 reads MRHNA; CDR2 reads SNTAGT. Trimming cost V 4 bases and J 2 bases, with 10 bases left between them. The CDR3 nucleotides are TGTGCCAGCAGTGGGACAGCTTTCACAGATACGCAGTATTTT. Amino acid sequence: CASSGTAFTDTQYF.

The rearrangement uses TRBV19 and TRBJ2-1; TRBD1 might be the D (6 bases). The germline gives CDR1 LNHDA, CDR2 SQIVND (reference sequence). Trimming removed 6 bases at V and 7 bases at J, with 22 bases between. The CDR3 covers 16 residues. CDR3 loop: CASRDNRESLLNEQFF. The CDR3 region has the DNA TGTGCCAGTAGGGATAACAGGGAATCGCTATTGAATGAGCAGTTCTTC.

This chain connects TRBV5-6 to TRBJ1-5; 8 bases line up with TRBD1. Germline CDR1 and CDR2: SGHDT and YYEEEE. Germline trimming cut 5 bases from V and 4 bases from J; bases unmatched to any gene: 5. The CDR3 loop spans 14 amino acids. The CDR3 region has the DNA TGTGCCAGCAGTTCCGGGACAGGTAATCAGCCCCAGCATTTT. It yields the protein CASSSGTGNQPQHF. Full variable domain (outside the CDR3, taken from reference TRBV5-6 and TRBJ1-5): DAGVTQSPTHLIKTRGQQVTLRCSPKSGHDTVSWYQQALGQGPQFIFQYYEEEERQRGNFPDRFSGHQFPNYSSELNVNALLLGDSALYLCASSSGTGNQPQHFGDGTRLSIL.

This clone was seen just once. This chain uses TRBV28 with TRBJ2-7, with 9 nucleotides matching TRBD1. There are 15 residues in the CDR3. V was clipped by 2 bases and J by 3 bases; unmatched bases: 5. The germline V gene encodes CDR1 MDHEN and CDR2 SYDVKM. This chain's CDR3 is CASSLGGTGLYEQYF. The CDR3 DNA reads TGTGCCAGCAGTTTAGGTGGGACAGGGCTCTACGAGCAGTACTTC.

This rearrangement joins TRBV6-6 to TRBJ2-7; D gene unclear. Germline V gives CDR1 MNHNY, CDR2 SVGAGI (reference sequence). There are 13 residues in the CDR3. Trimming removed 5 bases at V and 3 bases at J, with 11 bases between. The CDR3 loop is CASSQPDGYEQYF. The CDR3 DNA sequence: TGTGCCAGCAGTCAGCCGGACGGCTACGAGCAGTACTTC.

This clone was detected once. CDR3 protein: CASGPGRTYEQYF. The CDR3 DNA sequence: TGTGCCAGCGGGCCCGGGAGAACCTACGAGCAGTACTTC. The rearrangement uses TRBV27 and TRBJ2-7; possible D gene TRBD2, 6 bases. Germline values: CDR1 MNHEY, CDR2 SMNVEV (reference sequence). The CDR3 extends over 13 amino acids. The V and J ends lost 8 bases and 2 bases respectively, with 13 bases between them.

With regard to this clone: A junction end diverges from the germline sequence, so it may reflect a read error. The J gene is TRBJ2-7, the V gene TRBV4-1, with a tentative D call TRBD1 (6 bases). Germline V gene lookup returns CDR1 MGHRA and CDR2 YSYEKL. This CDR3 contains 15 residues. The chain's CDR3 is CASSLRGLGSYEQYF. The CDR3 region has the DNA TGTGCCAGCAGCCTCAGGGGTTTAGGCTCCTACGAGCAGTACTTC.

The gene calls are TRBV5-6 and TRBJ2-6; 7 bases line up with TRBD2. The V segment lost 0 bases and the J segment 0 bases; nucleotides outside the gene matches: 6. The CDR3 consists of 18 residues. Germline loops: CDR1 SGHDT, CDR2 YYEEEE. For the CDR3, the DNA is TGTGCCAGCAGCTTGGGGTCCCCGGGGGGCTCTGGGGCCAACGTCCTGACTTTC. It translates to CASSLGSPGGSGANVLTF.

This clone is a singleton in its sample. This chain uses TRBV5-4 with TRBJ2-7; 8 bases are a match to TRBD1. Germline CDR1 and CDR2: SGHNT and YYREEE (reference sequence). The ends lost 3 bases at V and 2 bases at J; junction bases unmatched: 10. The CDR3 sequence is 16 residues long. In nucleotides, the CDR3 is TGTGCCAGCAGCTACGGCGGACAGGGACCAACCTACGAGCAGTACTTC. Its translation: CASSYGGQGPTYEQYF.

The genes are TRBV13 and TRBJ2-4; D is undetermined. Germline values: CDR1 PRHDT, CDR2 FYEKMQ (reference sequence). The CDR3 loop spans 13 amino acids. Trimming shortened V by 1 base and J by 11 bases, and 12 bases separated the two germline ends. CDR3 in amino acids: CASSLDSAPLQYF. CDR3 DNA: TGTGCCAGCAGCTTAGATTCGGCTCCCCTTCAGTACTTC.

The J gene is TRBJ2-5, the V gene TRBV10-3; 7 bases agree with TRBD1. The V and J ends lost 6 bases and 5 bases, in that order; junction bases with no gene match: 6. CDR1 is ENHRY, CDR2 SYGVKD, per germline. The CDR3 extends over 13 amino acids. CDR3 DNA sequence: TGTGCCATCAGCCTACAGGGGCGGGAGACCCAGTACTTC. This encodes CAISLQGRETQYF.

The V call is TRBV6-1, the J call TRBJ2-7; D is perhaps TRBD1 or TRBD2 (5 bases each). Germline CDR1 reads MNHNS; CDR2 reads SASEGT. The CDR3 extends over 13 amino acids. Trimming left V 5 bases short and J 5 bases short, with 13 bases between. The CDR3 DNA is TGTGCCAGCAGTACCCCCTGGGGGAACGAGCAGTACTTC. It specifies CASSTPWGNEQYF.

V is TRBV7-6 and J is TRBJ2-1, with TRBD2 identical over 8 bases. In germline, CDR1 is SGHVS, CDR2 FNYEAQ. The CDR3 is 15 amino acids. The J segment lost 2 bases and the V segment lost 5 bases, leaving 5 bases of the junction unmatched. In DNA form, the CDR3 reads TGTGCCAGCAGCAGTACTAGCGGACCCTACAATGAGCAGTTCTTC. This encodes CASSSTSGPYNEQFF.

The chain recombines TRBV21-1 with TRBJ2-7; the D call TRBD2 from the table was never checked on the DNA. TRBV21-1 is an annotated pseudogene. This CDR3 contains 14 residues. Here the CDR3 DNA reads TGTGCCAGCAGCAAACCTAGCGGTCCCTACGAGCAGTACTTC. This translates into CASSKPSGPYEQYF.

The chain joins TRBV2 to TRBJ2-1; D unclear. Germline V gene data show CDR1 as SNHLY and CDR2 as FYNNEI. Trimming stripped 3 bases from V and 8 bases from J, with 14 bases between. The CDR3 has 14 amino acids. The CDR3 here is CASSETVRNDEQFF. CDR3 sequence (DNA): TGTGCCAGCAGTGAGACCGTTCGTAACGATGAGCAGTTCTTC.

The chain joins TRBV19 to TRBJ2-7; D may be TRBD2 (5 bases). V dropped 8 bases and J dropped 5 bases, with 19 bases sitting between them. Germline lookup yields CDR1 LNHDA and CDR2 SQIVND (reference sequence). The CDR3 is 14 residues long. DNA of the CDR3: TGTGCCAGTTCCTACACCAGTTTACTAGACGAGCAGTACTTC. As protein: CASSYTSLLDEQYF.

The V and J genes are TRBV13 and TRBJ2-1, with 7 nucleotides matching TRBD2. The CDR3 has 14 amino acids. The germline V gene encodes CDR1 PRHDT and CDR2 FYEKMQ (reference sequence). V was clipped by 2 bases and J by 9 bases; unmatched bases: 7. The DNA for the CDR3 is TGTGCCAGCAGCTTAAGGACTAGGAGGGCTGAGCAGTTCTTC. This encodes CASSLRTRRAEQFF.